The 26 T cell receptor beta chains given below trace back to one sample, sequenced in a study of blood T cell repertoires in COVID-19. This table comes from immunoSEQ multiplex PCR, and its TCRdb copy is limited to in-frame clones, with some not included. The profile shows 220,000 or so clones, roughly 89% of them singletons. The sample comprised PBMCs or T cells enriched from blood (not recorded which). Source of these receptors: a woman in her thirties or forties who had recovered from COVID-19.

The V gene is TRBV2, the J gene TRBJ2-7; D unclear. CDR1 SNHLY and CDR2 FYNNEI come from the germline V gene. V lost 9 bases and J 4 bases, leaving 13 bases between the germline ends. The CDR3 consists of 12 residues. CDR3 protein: CASSWQIYEQYV. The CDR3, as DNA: TGTGCCAGTTCGTGGCAAATTTACGAGCAGTACGTC.

The chain's CDR3 is CATLANLYNEQFF. The CDR3 nucleotides read TGTGCCACTTTAGCGAATCTCTACAATGAGCAGTTCTTC. The chain combines TRBV19 with TRBJ2-1; possibly TRBD2 for D (5 bases). V dropped 10 bases and J dropped 3 bases, with 13 bases sitting between them. The germline V gene has CDR1 LNHDA and CDR2 SQIVND (reference sequence). This CDR3 has 13 amino acids.

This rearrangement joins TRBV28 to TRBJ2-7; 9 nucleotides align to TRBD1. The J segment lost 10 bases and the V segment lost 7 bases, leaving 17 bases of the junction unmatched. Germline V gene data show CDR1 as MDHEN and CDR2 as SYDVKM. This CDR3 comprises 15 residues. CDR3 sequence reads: CASTARGQGTRLQYF. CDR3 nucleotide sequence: TGTGCCAGCACCGCAAGGGGACAGGGTACCCGGCTTCAGTACTTC.

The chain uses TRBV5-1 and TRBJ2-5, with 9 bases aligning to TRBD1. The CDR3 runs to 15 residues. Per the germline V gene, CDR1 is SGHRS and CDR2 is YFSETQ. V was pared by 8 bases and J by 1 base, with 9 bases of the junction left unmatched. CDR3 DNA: TGCGCCAGACAGGGGGCAAAAAAGGGCCAAGAGACCCAGTACTTC. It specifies CARQGAKKGQETQYF.

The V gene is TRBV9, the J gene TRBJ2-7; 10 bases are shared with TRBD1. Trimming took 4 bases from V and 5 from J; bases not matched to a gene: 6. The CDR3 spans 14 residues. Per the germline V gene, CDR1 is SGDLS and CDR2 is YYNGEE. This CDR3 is CASSPRDRGHEQYF. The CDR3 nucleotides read TGTGCCAGCAGCCCACGGGACAGGGGCCACGAGCAGTACTTC.

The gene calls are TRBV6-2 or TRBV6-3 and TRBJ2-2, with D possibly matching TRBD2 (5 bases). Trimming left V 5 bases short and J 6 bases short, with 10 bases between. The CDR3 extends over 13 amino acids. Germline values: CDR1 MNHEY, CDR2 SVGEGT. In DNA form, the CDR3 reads TGTGCCAGCAGTCAGAGCGGTCCCGGGGAGCTGTTTTTT. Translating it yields CASSQSGPGELFF.

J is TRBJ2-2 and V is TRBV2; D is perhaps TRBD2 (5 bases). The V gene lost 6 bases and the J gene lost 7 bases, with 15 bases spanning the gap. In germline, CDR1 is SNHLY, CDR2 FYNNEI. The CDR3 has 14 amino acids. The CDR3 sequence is CASSELVSGGELFF. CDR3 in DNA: TGTGCCAGCAGCGAACTAGTCTCTGGCGGGGAGCTGTTTTTT.

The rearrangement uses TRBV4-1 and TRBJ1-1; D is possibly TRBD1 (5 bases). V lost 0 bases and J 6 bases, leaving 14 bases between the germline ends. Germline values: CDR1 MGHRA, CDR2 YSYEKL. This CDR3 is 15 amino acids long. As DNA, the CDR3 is TGCGCCAGCAGCCAAGATTACGGGGGGGTTTCTGAAGCTTTCTTT. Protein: CASSQDYGGVSEAFF.

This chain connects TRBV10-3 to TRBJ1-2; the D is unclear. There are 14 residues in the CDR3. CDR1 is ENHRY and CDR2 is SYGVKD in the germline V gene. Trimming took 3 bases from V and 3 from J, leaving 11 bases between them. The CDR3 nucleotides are TGTGCCATCAGTGAAAGGGAGGGTGACTATGGCTACACCTTC. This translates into CAISEREGDYGYTF.

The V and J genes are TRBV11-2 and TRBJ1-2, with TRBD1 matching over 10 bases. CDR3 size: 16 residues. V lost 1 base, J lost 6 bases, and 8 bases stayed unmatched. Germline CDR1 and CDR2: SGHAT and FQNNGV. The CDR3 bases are TGTGCCAGCAGCTTAGGCCAGACAGGGGGCTTGCATGGCTACACCTTC. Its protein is CASSLGQTGGLHGYTF. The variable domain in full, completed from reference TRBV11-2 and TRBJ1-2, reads EAGVAQSPRYKIIEKRQSVAFWCNPISGHATLYWYQQILGQGPKLLIQFQNNGVVDDSQLPKDRFSAERLKGVDSTLKIQPAKLEDSAVYLCASSLGQTGGLHGYTFGSGTRLTVV.

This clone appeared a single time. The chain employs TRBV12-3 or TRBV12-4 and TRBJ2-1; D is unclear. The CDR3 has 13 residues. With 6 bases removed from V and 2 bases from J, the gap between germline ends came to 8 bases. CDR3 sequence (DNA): TGTGCCAGCAGGACCACAGCCTACAATGAGCAGTTCTTC. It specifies CASRTTAYNEQFF.

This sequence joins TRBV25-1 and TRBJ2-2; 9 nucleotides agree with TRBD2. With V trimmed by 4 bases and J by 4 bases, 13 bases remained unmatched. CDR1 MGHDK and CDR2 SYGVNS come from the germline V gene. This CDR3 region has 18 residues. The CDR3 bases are TGTGCCAGCAGTGGAAGGGGTAGCGGGAGAGTTTTCACCGGGGAGCTGTTTTTT. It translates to CASSGRGSGRVFTGELFF.

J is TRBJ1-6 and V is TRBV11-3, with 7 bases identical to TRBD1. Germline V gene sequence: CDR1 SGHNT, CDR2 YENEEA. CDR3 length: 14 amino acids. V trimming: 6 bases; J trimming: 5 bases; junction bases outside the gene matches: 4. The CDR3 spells CASSPTGNNSPLHF. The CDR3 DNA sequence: TGTGCCAGCAGTCCGACAGGGAATAATTCACCCCTCCACTTT.

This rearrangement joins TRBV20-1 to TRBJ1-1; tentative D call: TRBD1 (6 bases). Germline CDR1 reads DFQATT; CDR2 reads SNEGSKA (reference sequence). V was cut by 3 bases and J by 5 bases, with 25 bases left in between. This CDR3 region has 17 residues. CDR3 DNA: TGCAGTGCTAGTGACGAGAATCGGGCAGGGGAGAGGACTGAAGCTTTCTTT. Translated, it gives CSASDENRAGERTEAFF.

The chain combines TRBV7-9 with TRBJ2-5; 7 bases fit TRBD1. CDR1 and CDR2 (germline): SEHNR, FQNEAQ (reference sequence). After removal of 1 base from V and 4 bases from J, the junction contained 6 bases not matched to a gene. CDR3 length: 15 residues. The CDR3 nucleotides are TGTGCCAGCAGCTTAGGAACTGGGACAGTAGAGACCCAGTACTTC. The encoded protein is CASSLGTGTVETQYF. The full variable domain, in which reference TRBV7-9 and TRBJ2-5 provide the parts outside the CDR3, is DTGVSQNPRHKITKRGQNVTFRCDPISEHNRLYWYRQTLGQGPEFLTYFQNEAQLEKSRLLSDRFSAERPKGSFSTLEIQRTEQGDSAMYLCASSLGTGTVETQYFGPGTRLLVL.

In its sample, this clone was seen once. CDR3 nucleotide sequence: TGTGCCAGCAGCCAGAAACCGGACACAGGAGAGACCCAGTACTTC. Translated, it gives CASSQKPDTGETQYF. This chain uses TRBV7-2 with TRBJ2-5, with D perhaps matching TRBD1 (5 bases). Trimming took off 5 bases at V and 4 bases at J, with 17 bases between the two ends. The CDR3 extends over 15 amino acids. Germline V gives CDR1 SGHTA, CDR2 FQGNSA.

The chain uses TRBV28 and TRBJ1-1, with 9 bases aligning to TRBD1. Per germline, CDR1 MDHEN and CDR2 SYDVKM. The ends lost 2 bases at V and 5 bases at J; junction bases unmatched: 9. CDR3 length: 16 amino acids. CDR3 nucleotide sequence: TGTGCCAGCAGTTTAATAGGGGACAGGGTGGGTACTGAAGCTTTCTTT. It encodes CASSLIGDRVGTEAFF.

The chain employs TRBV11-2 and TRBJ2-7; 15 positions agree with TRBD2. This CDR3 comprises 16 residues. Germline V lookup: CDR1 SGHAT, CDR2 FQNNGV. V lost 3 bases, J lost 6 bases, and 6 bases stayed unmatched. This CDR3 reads CASSFAPGLAGGEQYF. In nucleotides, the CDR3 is TGTGCCAGCAGCTTCGCCCCGGGACTAGCGGGAGGCGAGCAGTACTTC.

In nucleotides, the CDR3 is TGTGCCAGCAGCAAAACTCCCGCCGTTAACCACGAGCAGTACTTC. It translates to CASSKTPAVNHEQYF. This chain connects TRBV11-1 to TRBJ2-7, with D unclear. This CDR3 is built from 15 residues. With 5 bases removed from V and 5 bases from J, the gap between germline ends came to 19 bases. Germline V CDR1 and CDR2: SGHAT, FQDESV (reference sequence).

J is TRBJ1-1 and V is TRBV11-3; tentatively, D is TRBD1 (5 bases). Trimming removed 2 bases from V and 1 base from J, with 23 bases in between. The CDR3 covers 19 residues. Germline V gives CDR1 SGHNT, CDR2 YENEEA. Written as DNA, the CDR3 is TGTGCCAGCAGCTTAAGGAAATCGTGGGGCGCTATCGGGAACACTGAAGCTTTCTTT. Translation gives CASSLRKSWGAIGNTEAFF.

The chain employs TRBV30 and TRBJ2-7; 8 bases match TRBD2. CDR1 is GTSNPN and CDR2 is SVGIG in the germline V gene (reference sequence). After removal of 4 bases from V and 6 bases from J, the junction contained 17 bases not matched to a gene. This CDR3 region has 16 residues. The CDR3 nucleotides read TGTGCCTGGAACCCAAAACGGGAGGGCCTCCTTACCGAGCAGTACGTC. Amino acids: CAWNPKREGLLTEQYV.

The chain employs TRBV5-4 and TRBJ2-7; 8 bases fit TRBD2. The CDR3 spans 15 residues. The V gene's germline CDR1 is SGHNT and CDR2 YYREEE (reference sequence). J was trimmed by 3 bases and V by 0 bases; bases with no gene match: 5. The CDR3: CASSLGGTRVYEQYF. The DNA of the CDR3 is TGTGCCAGCAGCTTGGGAGGGACTAGAGTCTACGAGCAGTACTTC. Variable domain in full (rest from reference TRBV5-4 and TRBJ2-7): ETGVTQSPTHLIKTRGQQVTLRCSSQSGHNTVSWYQQALGQGPQFIFQYYREEENGRGNFPPRFSGLQFPNYSSELNVNALELDDSALYLCASSLGGTRVYEQYFGPGTRLTVT.

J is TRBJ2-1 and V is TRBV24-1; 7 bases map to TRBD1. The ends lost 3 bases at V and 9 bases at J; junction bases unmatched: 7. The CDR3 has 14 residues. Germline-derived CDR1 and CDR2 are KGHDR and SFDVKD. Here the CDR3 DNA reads TGTGCCACCAGTGATCCGACAGGGTCTCGTGAGCAGTTCTTC. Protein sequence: CATSDPTGSREQFF.

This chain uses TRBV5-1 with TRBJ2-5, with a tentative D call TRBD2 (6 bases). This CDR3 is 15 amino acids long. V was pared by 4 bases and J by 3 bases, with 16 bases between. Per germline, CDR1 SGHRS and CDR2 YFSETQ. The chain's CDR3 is CASSVGLSGKETQYF. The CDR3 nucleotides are TGCGCCAGCAGCGTGGGACTCAGCGGAAAAGAGACCCAGTACTTC. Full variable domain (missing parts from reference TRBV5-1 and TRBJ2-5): KAGVTQTPRYLIKTRGQQVTLSCSPISGHRSVSWYQQTPGQGLQFLFEYFSETQRNKGNFPGRFSGRQFSNSRSEMNVSTLELGDSALYLCASSVGLSGKETQYFGPGTRLLVL.

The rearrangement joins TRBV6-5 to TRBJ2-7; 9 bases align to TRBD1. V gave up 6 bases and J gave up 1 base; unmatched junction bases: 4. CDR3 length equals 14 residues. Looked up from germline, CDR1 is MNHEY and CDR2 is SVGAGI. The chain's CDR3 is CASRLGQGSYEQYF. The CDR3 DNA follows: TGTGCCAGCAGGCTCGGACAGGGGTCCTACGAGCAGTACTTC.

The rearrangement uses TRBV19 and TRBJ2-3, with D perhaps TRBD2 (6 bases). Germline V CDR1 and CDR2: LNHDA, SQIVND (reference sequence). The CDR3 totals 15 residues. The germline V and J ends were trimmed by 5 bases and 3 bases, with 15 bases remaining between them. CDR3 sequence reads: CASSHTLGGTDTQYF. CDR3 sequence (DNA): TGTGCCAGTAGTCATACCCTCGGGGGTACAGATACGCAGTATTTT. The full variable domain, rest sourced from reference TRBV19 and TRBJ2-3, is DGGITQSPKYLFRKEGQNVTLSCEQNLNHDAMYWYRQDPGQGLRLIYYSQIVNDFQKGDIAEGYSVSREKKESFPLTVTSAQKNPTAFYLCASSHTLGGTDTQYFGPGTRLTVL.